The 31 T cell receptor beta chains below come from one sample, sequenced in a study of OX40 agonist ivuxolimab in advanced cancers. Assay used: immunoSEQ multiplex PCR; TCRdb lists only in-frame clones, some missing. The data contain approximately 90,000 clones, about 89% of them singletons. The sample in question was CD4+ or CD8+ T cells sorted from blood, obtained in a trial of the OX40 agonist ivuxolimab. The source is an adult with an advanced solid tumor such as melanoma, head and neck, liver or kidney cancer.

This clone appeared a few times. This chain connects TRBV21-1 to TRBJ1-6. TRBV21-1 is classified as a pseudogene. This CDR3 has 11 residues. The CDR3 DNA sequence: TGTGCCAGCAGCAAACGGTCACCCCTCCACTTT. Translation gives CASSKRSPLHF.

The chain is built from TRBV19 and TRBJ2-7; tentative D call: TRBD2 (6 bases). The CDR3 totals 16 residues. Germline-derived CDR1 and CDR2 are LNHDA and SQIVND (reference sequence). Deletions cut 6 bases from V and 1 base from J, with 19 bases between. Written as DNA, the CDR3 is TGTGCCAGTAGCCCTTGGGGGGACGGAAGATCCTACGAGCAGTACTTC. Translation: CASSPWGDGRSYEQYF.

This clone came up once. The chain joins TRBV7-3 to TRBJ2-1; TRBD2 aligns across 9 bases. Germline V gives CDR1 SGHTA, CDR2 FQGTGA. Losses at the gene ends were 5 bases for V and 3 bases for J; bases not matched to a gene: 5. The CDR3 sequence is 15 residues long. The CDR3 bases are TGTGCCAGCAGCGTTAGCGGGAGTTTCTACAATGAGCAGTTCTTC. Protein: CASSVSGSFYNEQFF.

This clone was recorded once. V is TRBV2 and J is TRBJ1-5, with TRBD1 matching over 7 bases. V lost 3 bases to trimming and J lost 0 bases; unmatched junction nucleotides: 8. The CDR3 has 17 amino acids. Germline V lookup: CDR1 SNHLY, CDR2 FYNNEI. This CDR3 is CASSDQGTGDSNQPQHF. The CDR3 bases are TGTGCCAGCAGTGACCAGGGTACAGGGGATAGCAATCAGCCCCAGCATTTT.

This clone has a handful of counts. CDR3 loop: CASILPDRSSGNQPQHF. CDR3 DNA sequence: TGCGCCAGCATTTTACCGGACAGGTCCTCAGGCAATCAGCCCCAGCATTTT. The genes are TRBV10-1 and TRBJ1-5; TRBD1 agrees at 7 bases. This CDR3 has 17 amino acids. Unmatched junction bases numbered 14, after V lost 7 bases and J lost 2 bases. CDR1 and CDR2 (germline): WNHNN, SYGVQD (reference sequence).

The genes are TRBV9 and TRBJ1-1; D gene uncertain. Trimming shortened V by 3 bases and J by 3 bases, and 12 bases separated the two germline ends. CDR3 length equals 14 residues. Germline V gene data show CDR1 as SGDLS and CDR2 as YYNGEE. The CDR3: CASSAGPRDTEAFF. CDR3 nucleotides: TGTGCCAGCAGCGCCGGGCCCCGGGACACTGAAGCTTTCTTT.

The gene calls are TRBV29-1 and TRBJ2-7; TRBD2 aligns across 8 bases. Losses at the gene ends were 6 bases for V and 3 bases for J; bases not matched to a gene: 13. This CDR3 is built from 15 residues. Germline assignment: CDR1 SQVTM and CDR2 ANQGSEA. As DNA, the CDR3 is TGCAGCGTCCGCAGCCACAGCGGGAGCGGCTACGAGCAGTACTTC. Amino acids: CSVRSHSGSGYEQYF.

The CDR3 region is CASSPQEGALETQYF. For the CDR3, the DNA is TGTGCCAGCAGCCCACAGGAGGGGGCCCTCGAGACCCAGTACTTC. The rearrangement joins TRBV7-9 to TRBJ2-5; D might be TRBD1 (7 bases). V was trimmed by 5 bases and J by 5 bases, leaving 18 bases between them. From germline, CDR1 is SEHNR and CDR2 FQNEAQ (reference sequence). The CDR3 runs to 15 residues.

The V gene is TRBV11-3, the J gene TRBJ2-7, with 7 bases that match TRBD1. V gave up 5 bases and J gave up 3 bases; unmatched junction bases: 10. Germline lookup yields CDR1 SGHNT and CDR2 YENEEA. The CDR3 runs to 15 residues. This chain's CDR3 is CASSARDRTYYEQYF. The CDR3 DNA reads TGTGCCAGCAGCGCCCGGGACAGAACATACTACGAGCAGTACTTC.

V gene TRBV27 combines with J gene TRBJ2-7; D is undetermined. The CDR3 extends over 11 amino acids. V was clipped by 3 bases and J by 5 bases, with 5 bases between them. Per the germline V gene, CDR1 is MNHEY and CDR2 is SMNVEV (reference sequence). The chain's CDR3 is CASSFRDEQYF. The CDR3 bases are TGTGCCAGCAGTTTTCGGGACGAGCAGTACTTC.

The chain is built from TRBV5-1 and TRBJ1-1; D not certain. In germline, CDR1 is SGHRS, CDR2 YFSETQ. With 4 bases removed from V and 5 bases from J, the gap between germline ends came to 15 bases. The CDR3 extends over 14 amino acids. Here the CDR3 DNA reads TGCGCCAGCAGCCCAGAGGACTCTAAGACTGAAGCTTTCTTT. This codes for CASSPEDSKTEAFF. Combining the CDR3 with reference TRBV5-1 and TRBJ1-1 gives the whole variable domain KAGVTQTPRYLIKTRGQQVTLSCSPISGHRSVSWYQQTPGQGLQFLFEYFSETQRNKGNFPGRFSGRQFSNSRSEMNVSTLELGDSALYLCASSPEDSKTEAFFGQGTRLTVV.

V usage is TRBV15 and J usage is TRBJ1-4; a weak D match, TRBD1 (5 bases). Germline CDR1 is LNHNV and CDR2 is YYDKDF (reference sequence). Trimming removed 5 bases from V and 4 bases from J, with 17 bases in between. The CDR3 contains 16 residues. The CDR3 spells CATSRTPGEINEKLFF. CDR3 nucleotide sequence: TGTGCCACCAGCCGAACCCCGGGGGAGATTAATGAAAAACTGTTTTTT.

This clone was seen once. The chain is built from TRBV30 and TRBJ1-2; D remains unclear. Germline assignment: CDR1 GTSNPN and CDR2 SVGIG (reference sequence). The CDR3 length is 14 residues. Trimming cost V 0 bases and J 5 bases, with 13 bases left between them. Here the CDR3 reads CAWSVMDFTYGYTF. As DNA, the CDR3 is TGTGCCTGGAGTGTAATGGATTTTACTTATGGCTACACCTTC. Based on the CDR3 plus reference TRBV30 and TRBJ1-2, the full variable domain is SQTIHQWPATLVQPVGSPLSLECTVEGTSNPNLYWYRQAAGRGLQLLFYSVGIGQISSEVPQNLSASRPQDRQFILSSKKLLLSDSGFYLCAWSVMDFTYGYTFGSGTRLTVV.

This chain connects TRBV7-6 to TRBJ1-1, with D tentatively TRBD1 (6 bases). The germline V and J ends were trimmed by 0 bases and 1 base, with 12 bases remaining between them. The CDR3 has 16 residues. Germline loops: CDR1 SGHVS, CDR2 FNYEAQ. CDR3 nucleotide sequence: TGTGCCAGCAGCTTAGCGCCCTCAGGGGCGAACACTGAAGCTTTCTTT. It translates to CASSLAPSGANTEAFF.

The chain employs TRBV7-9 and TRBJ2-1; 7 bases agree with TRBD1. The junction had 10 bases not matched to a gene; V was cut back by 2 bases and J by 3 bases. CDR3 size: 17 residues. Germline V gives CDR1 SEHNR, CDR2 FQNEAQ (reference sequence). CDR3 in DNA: TGTGCCAGCAGCTTAAGGGAGACAGGGTTGCTCTACAATGAGCAGTTCTTC. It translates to CASSLRETGLLYNEQFF.

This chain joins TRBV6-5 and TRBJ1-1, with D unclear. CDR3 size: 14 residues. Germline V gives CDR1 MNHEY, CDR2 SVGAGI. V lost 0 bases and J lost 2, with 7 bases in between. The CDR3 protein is CASSYSPGNTEAFF. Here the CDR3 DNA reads TGTGCCAGCAGTTACTCGCCGGGTAACACTGAAGCTTTCTTT.

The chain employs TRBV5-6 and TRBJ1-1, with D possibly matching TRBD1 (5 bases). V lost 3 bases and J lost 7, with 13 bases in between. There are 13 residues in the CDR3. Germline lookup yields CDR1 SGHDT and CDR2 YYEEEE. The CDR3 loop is CASSYGVGLEAFF. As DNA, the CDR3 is TGTGCCAGCAGCTATGGGGTGGGGCTTGAAGCTTTCTTT. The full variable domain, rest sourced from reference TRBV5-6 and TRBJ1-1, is DAGVTQSPTHLIKTRGQQVTLRCSPKSGHDTVSWYQQALGQGPQFIFQYYEEEERQRGNFPDRFSGHQFPNYSSELNVNALLLGDSALYLCASSYGVGLEAFFGQGTRLTVV.

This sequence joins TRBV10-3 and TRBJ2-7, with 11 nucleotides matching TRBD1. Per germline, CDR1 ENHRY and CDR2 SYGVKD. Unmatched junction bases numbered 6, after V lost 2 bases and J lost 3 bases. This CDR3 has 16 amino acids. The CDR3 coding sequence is TGTGCCATCAGTGAGGCGACCGGGACAGGGGGCTACGAGCAGTACTTC. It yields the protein CAISEATGTGGYEQYF.

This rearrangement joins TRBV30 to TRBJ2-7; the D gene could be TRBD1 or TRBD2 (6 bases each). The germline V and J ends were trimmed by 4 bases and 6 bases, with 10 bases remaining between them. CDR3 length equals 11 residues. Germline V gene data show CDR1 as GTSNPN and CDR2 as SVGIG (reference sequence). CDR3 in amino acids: CAWTRGLEQYF. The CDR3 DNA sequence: TGTGCCTGGACCCGGGGGCTCGAGCAGTACTTC.

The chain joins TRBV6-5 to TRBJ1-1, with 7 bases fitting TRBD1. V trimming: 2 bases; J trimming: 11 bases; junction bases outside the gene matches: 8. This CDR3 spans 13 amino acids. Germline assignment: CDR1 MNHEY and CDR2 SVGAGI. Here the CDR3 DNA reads TGTGCCAGCAGTTACAGGGGGCCCTTATATGCTTTCTTT. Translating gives CASSYRGPLYAFF.

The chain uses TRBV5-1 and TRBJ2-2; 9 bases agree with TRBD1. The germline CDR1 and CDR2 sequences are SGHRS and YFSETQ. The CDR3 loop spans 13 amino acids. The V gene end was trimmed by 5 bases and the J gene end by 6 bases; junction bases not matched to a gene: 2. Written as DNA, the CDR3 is TGCGCCAGCAGAACAGGGGGCGCCGGGGAGCTGTTTTTT. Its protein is CASRTGGAGELFF.

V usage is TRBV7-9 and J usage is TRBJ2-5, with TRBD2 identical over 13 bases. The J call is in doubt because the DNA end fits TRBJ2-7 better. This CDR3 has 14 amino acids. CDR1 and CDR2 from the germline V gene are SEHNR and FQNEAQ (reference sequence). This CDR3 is CASSLGTSGTEQYF. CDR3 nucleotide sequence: TGTGCCAGCAGTCTCGGGACTAGCGGGACCGAGCAGTACTTC.

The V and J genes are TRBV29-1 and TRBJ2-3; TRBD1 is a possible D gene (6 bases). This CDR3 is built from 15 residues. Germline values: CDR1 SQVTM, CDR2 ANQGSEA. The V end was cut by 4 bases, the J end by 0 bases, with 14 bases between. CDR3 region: CSVGLTGDSTDTQYF. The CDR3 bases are TGCAGCGTTGGATTGACAGGAGATAGCACAGATACGCAGTATTTT.

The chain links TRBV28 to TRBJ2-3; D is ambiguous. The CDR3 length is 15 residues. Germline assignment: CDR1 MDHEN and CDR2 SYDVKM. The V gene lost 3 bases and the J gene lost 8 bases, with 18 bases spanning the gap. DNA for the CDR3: TGTGCCAGCAGTTTTGGTTCCGCGCCCACAAGTACGCAGTATTTT. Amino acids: CASSFGSAPTSTQYF.

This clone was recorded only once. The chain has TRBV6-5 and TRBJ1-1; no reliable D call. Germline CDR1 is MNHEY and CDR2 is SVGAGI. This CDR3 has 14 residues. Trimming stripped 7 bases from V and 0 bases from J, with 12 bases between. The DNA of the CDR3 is TGTGCCAGCACCGGTATGACGGTGAACACTGAAGCTTTCTTT. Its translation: CASTGMTVNTEAFF.

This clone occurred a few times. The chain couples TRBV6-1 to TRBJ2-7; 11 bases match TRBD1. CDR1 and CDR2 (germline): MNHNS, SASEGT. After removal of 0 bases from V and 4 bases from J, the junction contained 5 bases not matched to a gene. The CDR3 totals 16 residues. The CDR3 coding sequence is TGTGCCAGCAGTGAAGCGTCGGGGACAGGGGGTTACGAGCAGTACTTC. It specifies CASSEASGTGGYEQYF.

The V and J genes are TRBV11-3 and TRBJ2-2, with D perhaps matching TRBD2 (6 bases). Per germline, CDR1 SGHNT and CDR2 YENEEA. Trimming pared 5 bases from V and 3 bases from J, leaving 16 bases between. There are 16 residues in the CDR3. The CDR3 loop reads CASSPGGAQDTGELFF. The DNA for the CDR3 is TGTGCCAGCAGCCCAGGAGGGGCTCAGGACACCGGGGAGCTGTTTTTT.

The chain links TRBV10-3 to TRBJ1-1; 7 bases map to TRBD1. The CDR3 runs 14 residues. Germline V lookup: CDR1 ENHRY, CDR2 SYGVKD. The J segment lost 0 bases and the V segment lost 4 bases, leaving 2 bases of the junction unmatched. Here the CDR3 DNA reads TGTGCCATCAGTGGACAGGGTGTGAACACTGAAGCTTTCTTT. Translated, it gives CAISGQGVNTEAFF.

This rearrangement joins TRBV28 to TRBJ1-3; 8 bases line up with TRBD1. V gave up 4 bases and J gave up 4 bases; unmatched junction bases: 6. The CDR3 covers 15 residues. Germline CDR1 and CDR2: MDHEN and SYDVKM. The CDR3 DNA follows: TGTGCCAGCAGTTGGACAGGGATGGTGGGAAACACCATATATTTT. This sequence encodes CASSWTGMVGNTIYF.

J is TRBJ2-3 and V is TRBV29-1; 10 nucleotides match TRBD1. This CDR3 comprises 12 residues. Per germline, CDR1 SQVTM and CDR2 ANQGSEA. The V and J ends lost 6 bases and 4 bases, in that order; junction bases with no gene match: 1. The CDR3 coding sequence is TGCAGCGTGGGGACAGGGGCAGATACGCAGTATTTT. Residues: CSVGTGADTQYF.

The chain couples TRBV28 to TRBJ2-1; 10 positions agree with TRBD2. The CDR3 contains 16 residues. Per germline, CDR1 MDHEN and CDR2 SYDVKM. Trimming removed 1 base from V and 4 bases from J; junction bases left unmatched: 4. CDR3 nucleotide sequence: TGTGCCAGCAGTTTATCAGCGGGAGGGTCGTACAATGAGCAGTTCTTC. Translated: CASSLSAGGSYNEQFF. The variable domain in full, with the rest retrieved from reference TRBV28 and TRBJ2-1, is DVKVTQSSRYLVKRTGEKVFLECVQDMDHENMFWYRQDPGLGLRLIYFSYDVKMKEKGDIPEGYSVSREKKERFSLILESASTNQTSMYLCASSLSAGGSYNEQFFGPGTRLTVL.